This T cell receptor (beta chain) was profiled in a study of T-cell reconstitution after alpha-beta-depleted transplantation in children. Unique molecular identifiers were used in preparing the TCRbeta library. MiXCR was run by TCRdb on the PCR reads, yielding one entry per CDR3 protein. The data show hundreds of thousands of distinct CDR3 sequences, around a third seen once. This clonotype has more than one count but fewer than ten. The CDR3 has 15 residues. The V and J ends lost 4 bases and 1 base respectively, with 14 bases between them. From germline, CDR1 is SGHRS and CDR2 YFSETQ. The gene calls are TRBV5-1 and TRBJ2-5; D may be TRBD1 (5 bases). The sequencing used PBMCs from the stem cell graft donor, collected from the stem cell graft. The source of this sequence is a human donor who donated a stem cell graft to a child with aplastic anemia. This CDR3 is CASSGMVGLQETQYF. In nucleotides, the CDR3 is TGCGCCAGCAGCGGGATGGTGGGGCTCCAAGAGACCCAGTACTTC.